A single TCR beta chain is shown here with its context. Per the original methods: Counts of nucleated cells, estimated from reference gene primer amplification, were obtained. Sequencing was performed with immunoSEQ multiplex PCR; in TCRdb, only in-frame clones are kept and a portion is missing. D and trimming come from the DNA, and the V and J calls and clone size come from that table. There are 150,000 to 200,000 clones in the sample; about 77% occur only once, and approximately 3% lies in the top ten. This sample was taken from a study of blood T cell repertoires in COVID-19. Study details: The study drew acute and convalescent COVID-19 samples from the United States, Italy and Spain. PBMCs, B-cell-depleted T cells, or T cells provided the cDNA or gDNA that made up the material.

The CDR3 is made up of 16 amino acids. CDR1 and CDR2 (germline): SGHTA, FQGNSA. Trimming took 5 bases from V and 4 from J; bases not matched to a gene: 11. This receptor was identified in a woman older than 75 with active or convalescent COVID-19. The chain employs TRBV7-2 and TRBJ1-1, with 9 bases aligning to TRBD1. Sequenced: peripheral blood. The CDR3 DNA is TGTGCCAGCAGCCTACAGGGGGCTGCTATGGCCACTGAAGCTTTCTTT. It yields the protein CASSLQGAAMATEAFF.